Listed below are T cell receptor beta chains from one sample, sequenced in a study of T cells in Graves' hyperthyroidism and ophthalmopathy. TCRdb called the multiplex PCR reads again in MiXCR, with one record for every CDR3 protein. The sample yields under 350,000 distinct CDR3 sequences, roughly 13% seen once. The sequenced sample consisted of blood. Every receptor here comes from a woman aged 25 to 45 with Graves' hyperthyroidism that later progressed to Graves' ophthalmopathy. Both conserved end residues are part of each CDR3. The D gene is left open where the match is weak. Expanded clones get a size class; other rows say once, few or many, or leave the size out.

17	many	TRBD2	TRBV20-1	TRBJ2-3	CSARSPIAGGPTDTQYF	TGCAGTGCTAGGTCACCAATAGCGGGAGGGCCGACAGATACGCAGTATTTT
14	NA	NA	TRBV5-1	TRBJ2-3	CASSRESGTDTQYF	TGCGCCAGCAGCCGGGAGTCGGGCACAGATACGCAGTATTTT
16	many	NA	TRBV30	TRBJ2-2	CAWSEPRAHDAGELFF	TGTGCCTGGAGCGAACCCCGGGCCCACGACGCCGGGGAGCTGTTTTTT
15	many	TRBD2	TRBV11-2	TRBJ2-1	CASSSRGGGIQEQFF	TGTGCCAGCAGCTCGCGGGGCGGGGGGATACAGGAGCAGTTCTTC
16	NA	NA	TRBV3-1	TRBJ2-3	CASSQAYPLGPDTQYF	TGTGCCAGCAGCCAAGCATACCCCCTGGGGCCAGATACGCAGTATTTT
13	many	NA	TRBV18	TRBJ2-7	CASSVGGSYEQYF	TGTGCCAGCTCAGTCGGGGGTTCCTACGAGCAGTACTTC
18	NA	NA	TRBV7-8	TRBJ2-7	CASSPRNTGTLLSYEQYF	TGTGCCAGCAGCCCGAGAAACACCGGGACACTGTTATCCTACGAGCAGTACTTC
14	NA	NA	TRBV2	TRBJ2-3	CASSLLRRADTQYF	TGTGCCAGCAGTCTTCTCCGGAGGGCAGATACGCAGTATTTT
14	NA	TRBD2	TRBV24-1	TRBJ2-1	CATSGEREENEQFF	TGTGCCACCAGTGGGGAGCGGGAGGAGAATGAGCAGTTCTTC
14	many	TRBD1	TRBV6-1	TRBJ1-1	CASKLDRGNTEAFF	TGTGCCAGCAAGCTGGACAGGGGTAACACTGAAGCTTTCTTT
11	few	NA	TRBV19	TRBJ2-5	CASSQGSAPYF	TGTGCCAGTAGCCAAGGGAGCGCCCCGTACTTC
14	NA	TRBD2	TRBV9	TRBJ2-5	CASSPRGGGETQYF	TGTGCCAGCAGCCCCCGGGGGGGCGGAGAGACCCAGTACTTC
16	few	TRBD2	TRBV30	TRBJ2-7	CAWDKGLAGVKYEQYF	TGTGCCTGGGACAAGGGACTAGCGGGAGTTAAGTACGAGCAGTACTTC
15	many	TRBD1	TRBV24-1	TRBJ2-5	CATSDRGQGDETQYF	TGTGCCACCAGTGATAGGGGACAGGGAGATGAGACCCAGTACTTC
14	many	NA	TRBV30	TRBJ1-5	CAWRGKGERQPQHF	TGTGCCTGGAGAGGGAAGGGGGAAAGACAGCCCCAGCATTTT
13	many	NA	TRBV3-1	TRBJ2-7	CASSRKSSYEQYF	TGTGCCAGCAGCCGGAAGAGCTCCTACGAGCAGTACTTC
13	many	NA	TRBV20-1	TRBJ1-5	CSARTVSNQPQHF	TGCAGTGCTAGGACAGTTAGCAATCAGCCCCAGCATTTT
13	many	NA	TRBV7-9	TRBJ2-5	CASSLLPEETQYF	TGTGCCAGCAGCTTACTCCCAGAAGAGACCCAGTACTTC
16	many	TRBD2	TRBV4-2	TRBJ2-3	CASSPSSGLATDTQYF	TGTGCCAGCAGCCCGTCCTCCGGACTAGCAACAGATACGCAGTATTTT
15	many	TRBD2	TRBV6-2/TRBV6-3	TRBJ2-1	CASISAGGSYNEQFF	TGTGCCAGCATTTCTGCGGGGGGCTCCTACAATGAGCAGTTCTTC
15	NA	NA	TRBV9	TRBJ1-3	CASSGTDVSGNTIYF	TGTGCCAGCAGCGGGACGGACGTCTCTGGAAACACCATATATTTT
16	many	TRBD1	TRBV9	TRBJ2-1	CASSVARQGSGEEQFF	TGTGCCAGCAGCGTAGCTAGACAGGGGAGCGGTGAGGAGCAGTTCTTC
14	many	NA	TRBV12-3/TRBV12-4	TRBJ1-3	CASRSDNSGNTIYF	TGTGCCAGCAGATCAGACAACTCTGGAAACACCATATATTTT
13	many	NA	TRBV12-3/TRBV12-4	TRBJ2-1	CASAATPGNEQFF	TGTGCCAGCGCTGCGACTCCTGGCAATGAGCAGTTCTTC
12	NA	NA	TRBV3-1	TRBJ2-2	CASSWYRGELFF	TGTGCCAGCAGCTGGTACAGGGGGGAGCTGTTTTTT
19	few	TRBD1	TRBV19	TRBJ2-4	CASSSAGTGAQGAKNIQYF	TGTGCCAGTAGTTCCGCCGGGACAGGGGCCCAAGGGGCCAAAAACATTCAGTACTTC
15	many	TRBD1	TRBV12-3/TRBV12-4	TRBJ1-4	CASSSRDRVDEKLFF	TGTGCCAGCAGCTCCCGGGACAGGGTAGATGAAAAACTGTTTTTT
13	few	NA	TRBV7-9	TRBJ2-1	CASSALYYNEQFF	TGTGCCAGCAGCGCTTTATACTACAATGAGCAGTTCTTC
15	few	NA	TRBV4-2	TRBJ2-3	CASSQDYVSTDTQYF	TGTGCCAGCAGCCAAGATTATGTTAGCACAGATACGCAGTATTTT
12	few	NA	TRBV7-3	TRBJ2-2	CASSHSAGELFF	TGTGCCAGCAGCCATAGCGCCGGGGAGCTGTTTTTT
17	many	NA	TRBV7-9	TRBJ2-2	CASSTPGGSGYTGELFF	TGTGCCAGCAGCACACCCGGGGGATCCGGGTACACCGGGGAGCTGTTTTTT
15	many	NA	TRBV19	TRBJ1-5	CASSSERGGHQPQHF	TGTGCCAGTAGTAGTGAACGGGGCGGGCATCAGCCCCAGCATTTT
14	few	TRBD1	TRBV7-9	TRBJ1-1	CASSPGQVRTEAFF	TGTGCCAGCAGCCCGGGACAGGTCCGAACTGAAGCTTTCTTT
13	NA	NA	TRBV5-1	TRBJ2-1	CASGAMSHNEQFF	TGCGCCAGCGGCGCGATGTCCCACAATGAGCAGTTCTTC
12	few	NA	TRBV6-1	TRBJ2-3	CASSAEGDTQYF	TGTGCCAGCAGTGCTGAGGGGGATACGCAGTATTTT
15	once	NA	TRBV2	TRBJ2-6	CASSSGAPGANVLTF	TGTGCCAGCAGTTCAGGGGCCCCCGGGGCCAACGTCCTGACTTTC
22	many	TRBD1	TRBV12-3/TRBV12-4	TRBJ2-7	CASSLGALGQALKGYPVSEQYF	TGTGCCAGCAGTTTGGGGGCCTTAGGACAGGCGCTTAAGGGGTATCCCGTCTCCGAGCAGTACTTC
13	many	TRBD1	TRBV20-1	TRBJ2-7	CSAETGFGYEQYF	TGCAGTGCTGAGACAGGGTTCGGTTACGAGCAGTACTTC
12	many	NA	TRBV30	TRBJ2-1	CAWSRDHNEQFF	TGTGCCTGGAGTCGGGACCACAATGAGCAGTTCTTC
13	few	TRBD1	TRBV7-9	TRBJ1-5	CASSLRQGEPQHF	TGTGCCAGCAGCTTAAGACAGGGCGAGCCCCAGCATTTT
18	few	TRBD2	TRBV4-2	TRBJ2-2	CASSHPGLAGGLTGELFF	TGTGCCAGCAGCCATCCCGGACTAGCGGGAGGATTAACCGGGGAGCTGTTTTTT
12	many	TRBD1	TRBV29-1	TRBJ1-1	CSVLDRGEVAFF	TGCAGCGTTCTTGACAGGGGGGAGGTGGCTTTCTTT
13	NA	NA	TRBV7-9	TRBJ1-1	CASSTKGGTEAFF	TGTGCCAGCAGCACGAAGGGCGGGACTGAAGCTTTCTTT